One sample yielded the 29 T cell receptor beta chains listed below, sequenced in a study of CD4 T cells in relation to SARS-CoV-2 and coronaviruses. Only in-frame clones appear in the TCRdb table, and some are missing; sequencing was by immunoSEQ multiplex PCR. The profile shows almost 20,000 clones, around 67% of them singletons. The unexposed donors gave CD4+ T cells in about 2010-2019, prior to COVID-19. After roughly 9 days of culture, CD4+ T cells were isolated. Which antigens these TCRs recognize remains unknown. The specimen was CD4+ T cells from PBMCs, cultured in vitro. The source is a human donor in good health.

The rearrangement links TRBV7-3 to TRBJ2-2; maybe TRBD2 (6 bases). V lost 5 bases to trimming and J lost 2 bases, with 12 bases between them. CDR3 length: 15 residues. Germline lookup yields CDR1 SGHTA and CDR2 FQGTGA. The CDR3 sequence is CASSMGLGNTGELFF. Written as DNA, the CDR3 is TGTGCCAGCAGCATGGGACTCGGCAACACCGGGGAGCTGTTTTTT. Drawing the rest from reference TRBV7-3 and TRBJ2-2, the complete variable domain is GAGVSQTPSNKVTEKGKYVELRCDPISGHTALYWYRQSLGQGPEFLIYFQGTGAADDSGLPNDRFFAVRPEGSVSTLKIQRTERGDSAVYLCASSMGLGNTGELFFGEGSRLTVL.

The J gene is TRBJ1-3, the V gene TRBV6-6; D ambiguous. Trimming removed 2 bases from V and 0 bases from J, with 5 bases in between. The CDR3 extends over 14 amino acids. The V gene's germline CDR1 is MNHNY and CDR2 SVGAGI (reference sequence). The CDR3: CASSYGSSGNTIYF. DNA for the CDR3: TGTGCCAGCAGTTACGGGAGCTCTGGAAACACCATATATTTT.

This chain uses TRBV6-5 with TRBJ2-6; D not certain. V was pared by 6 bases and J by 0 bases, with 6 bases between. Germline CDR1 MNHEY, CDR2 SVGAGI. CDR3 length: 14 amino acids. This CDR3 reads CASRPSSGANVLTF. As DNA, the CDR3 is TGTGCCAGCAGGCCCAGCTCTGGGGCCAACGTCCTGACTTTC.

This clone has a single count. CDR3 sequence: CASSLWDRSAEAFF. DNA of the CDR3: TGTGCCAGCAGTTTATGGGACAGAAGCGCTGAAGCTTTCTTT. The chain has TRBV27 and TRBJ1-1, with 7 bases that match TRBD1. V was clipped by 1 base and J by 6 bases; unmatched bases: 5. Germline assignment: CDR1 MNHEY and CDR2 SMNVEV (reference sequence). CDR3 length: 14 residues.

The chain is built from TRBV5-1 and TRBJ2-1; 10 positions match TRBD1. CDR1 is SGHRS, CDR2 YFSETQ, per germline. This CDR3 spans 15 amino acids. V lost 4 bases, J lost 5 bases, and 6 bases stayed unmatched. As DNA, the CDR3 is TGCGCCAGCAGCCCGGGACAGGGGACTCACAATGAGCAGTTCTTC. This gives the protein CASSPGQGTHNEQFF. Variable domain in full (rest from reference TRBV5-1 and TRBJ2-1): KAGVTQTPRYLIKTRGQQVTLSCSPISGHRSVSWYQQTPGQGLQFLFEYFSETQRNKGNFPGRFSGRQFSNSRSEMNVSTLELGDSALYLCASSPGQGTHNEQFFGPGTRLTVL.

V usage is TRBV5-6 and J usage is TRBJ2-5; D not certain. From germline, CDR1 is SGHDT and CDR2 YYEEEE. The CDR3 consists of 14 residues. Trimming shortened V by 1 base and J by 5 bases, and 12 bases separated the two germline ends. This chain's CDR3 is CASSLNVGWETQYF. The CDR3 DNA follows: TGTGCCAGCAGCTTGAATGTGGGTTGGGAGACCCAGTACTTC.

The chain is built from TRBV7-2 and TRBJ1-5; tentatively, D is TRBD1 (5 bases). V was shortened by 1 base and J by 4 bases, with 14 bases between the two germline ends. This CDR3 contains 16 residues. Germline V CDR1 and CDR2: SGHTA, FQGNSA. The CDR3 here is CASSLEVGRTNQPQHF. CDR3 coding DNA: TGTGCCAGCAGCTTAGAGGTGGGAAGGACAAATCAGCCCCAGCATTTT.

V usage is TRBV7-9 and J usage is TRBJ2-1; TRBD2 might be the D (6 bases). The CDR3 is 16 amino acids. CDR1 is SEHNR and CDR2 is FQNEAQ in the germline V gene (reference sequence). V gave up 7 bases and J gave up 3 bases, with 19 bases separating them. Here the CDR3 reads CASTGVGAGGYNEQFF. The CDR3 bases are TGTGCCAGCACCGGAGTGGGCGCCGGGGGCTACAATGAGCAGTTCTTC. The whole variable domain, filled in from reference TRBV7-9 and TRBJ2-1, reads DTGVSQNPRHKITKRGQNVTFRCDPISEHNRLYWYRQTLGQGPEFLTYFQNEAQLEKSRLLSDRFSAERPKGSFSTLEIQRTEQGDSAMYLCASTGVGAGGYNEQFFGPGTRLTVL.

V usage is TRBV29-1 and J usage is TRBJ1-4; 8 positions match TRBD1. J lost 8 bases, V lost 7 bases, and 9 bases had no gene match. Germline V gene data show CDR1 as SQVTM and CDR2 as ANQGSEA. The CDR3 is made up of 13 amino acids. CDR3 sequence reads: CSARDRIGEKLFF. The DNA of the CDR3 is TGCAGCGCTCGGGACAGGATCGGAGAAAAACTGTTTTTT. Complete variable domain (other parts from reference TRBV29-1 and TRBJ1-4): SAVISQKPSRDICQRGTSLTIQCQVDSQVTMMFWYRQQPGQSLTLIATANQGSEATYESGFVIDKFPISRPNLTFSTLTVSNMSPEDSSIYLCSARDRIGEKLFFGSGTQLSVL.

The chain employs TRBV30 and TRBJ2-1, with 8 bases that match TRBD2. Trimming took 0 bases from V and 6 from J; bases not matched to a gene: 4. The length of the CDR3 is 14 residues. CDR1 is GTSNPN and CDR2 is SVGIG in the germline V gene (reference sequence). CDR3 bases: TGTGCCTGGAGTGTTTCCACTAGCGGCAATGAGCAGTTCTTC. Translation: CAWSVSTSGNEQFF. Variable domain in full (rest from reference TRBV30 and TRBJ2-1): SQTIHQWPATLVQPVGSPLSLECTVEGTSNPNLYWYRQAAGRGLQLLFYSVGIGQISSEVPQNLSASRPQDRQFILSSKKLLLSDSGFYLCAWSVSTSGNEQFFGPGTRLTVL.

The chain has TRBV9 and TRBJ1-3; TRBD1 might be the D (6 bases). The germline gives CDR1 SGDLS, CDR2 YYNGEE. The CDR3 spans 16 residues. Between the trimmed V and J ends, which lost 4 bases and 0 bases, there was a span of 14 bases. This CDR3 is CASSPWTASSGNTIYF. The CDR3 nucleotides read TGTGCCAGCAGCCCCTGGACAGCCTCCTCTGGAAACACCATATATTTT.

The chain links TRBV7-9 to TRBJ1-1; no definite D call. Germline assignment: CDR1 SEHNR and CDR2 FQNEAQ (reference sequence). CDR3 length: 14 amino acids. V shed 3 bases and J shed 3 bases, with 11 bases lying between them. The CDR3 reads CASSFSRVDTEAFF. For the CDR3, the DNA is TGTGCCAGCAGCTTTTCGCGGGTGGACACTGAAGCTTTCTTT.

V gene TRBV10-3 combines with J gene TRBJ2-2; D uncertain. This CDR3 has 14 amino acids. The V gene's germline CDR1 is ENHRY and CDR2 SYGVKD. Trimming pared 3 bases from V and 8 bases from J, leaving 13 bases between. Here the CDR3 DNA reads TGTGCCATCAGTGATTTACTCGTAAGGGGGGAGCTGTTTTTT. Its protein is CAISDLLVRGELFF.

Note on this clone: This sample includes further DNA sequences coding for the same CDR3. V usage is TRBV19 and J usage is TRBJ2-3; 7 bases align to TRBD2. Looked up from germline, CDR1 is LNHDA and CDR2 is SQIVND (reference sequence). The CDR3 extends over 14 amino acids. V was pared by 9 bases and J by 0 bases, with 6 bases of the junction left unmatched. The CDR3 loop is CASSSGTSTDTQYF. The CDR3 DNA follows: TGTGCCAGCTCTAGCGGAACTAGCACAGATACGCAGTATTTT.

The chain uses TRBV4-1 and TRBJ2-5; 9 nucleotides agree with TRBD2. The CDR3 runs to 15 residues. The trim removed 4 bases at V and 4 bases at J, leaving 7 bases unmatched. Per germline, CDR1 MGHRA and CDR2 YSYEKL. The CDR3 region is CASSPLTSGTETQYF. DNA for the CDR3: TGCGCCAGCAGCCCGCTGACTAGCGGAACAGAGACCCAGTACTTC.

This clone is a singleton in its sample. The CDR3 loop reads CASSELGSGYTF. CDR3 nucleotides: TGTGCCAGCAGTGAGTTGGGTTCAGGCTACACCTTC. The chain combines TRBV2 with TRBJ1-2; D ambiguous. This CDR3 region has 12 residues. Trimming removed 3 bases at V and 8 bases at J, with 10 bases between. Germline V lookup: CDR1 SNHLY, CDR2 FYNNEI.

This CDR3 reads CASSHSGRGANQPQHF. The CDR3, as DNA: TGTGCCAGCAGCCATTCCGGTAGGGGCGCCAATCAGCCCCAGCATTTT. V is TRBV3-1 (or the pseudogene TRBV3-2) and J is TRBJ1-5, with D perhaps matching TRBD1 (5 bases). Germline V CDR1 and CDR2: LGHDT, YNNKEL (reference sequence). V lost 3 bases to trimming and J lost 3 bases, with 15 bases between them. The CDR3 is made up of 16 amino acids.

This clone was counted between two and nine times. CDR3 sequence: CASSGYSGNTIYF. The CDR3 region has the DNA TGTGCCAGCAGCGGGTACTCTGGAAACACCATATATTTT. J is TRBJ1-3 and V is TRBV3-1 (or the pseudogene TRBV3-2); D gene ambiguous. V was cut by 5 bases and J by 0 bases, with 5 bases left in between. The CDR3 is 13 amino acids. The germline V gene encodes CDR1 LGHDT and CDR2 YNNKEL (reference sequence).

There are a few counts of this clone. The CDR3 spells CASSQGYGGVTDTQYF. CDR3 bases: TGTGCCAGCAGCCAAGGCTATGGGGGAGTCACAGATACGCAGTATTTT. The chain employs TRBV3-1 (or the pseudogene TRBV3-2) and TRBJ2-3, with D perhaps TRBD1 or TRBD2 (5 bases each). The CDR3 has 16 amino acids. Germline values: CDR1 LGHDT, CDR2 YNNKEL (reference sequence). The V and J ends lost 1 base and 2 bases respectively, with 13 bases between them.

The chain is built from TRBV19 and TRBJ2-3; TRBD2 aligns across 7 bases. V lost 6 bases, J lost 7 bases, and 4 bases stayed unmatched. The CDR3 is 12 residues long. CDR1 is LNHDA, CDR2 SQIVND, per germline (reference sequence). The CDR3 loop reads CASRREGYTQYF. As DNA, the CDR3 is TGTGCCAGTAGAAGGGAGGGGTATACGCAGTATTTT.

Relative to its sample, this clone is large. In DNA, the CDR3 is TGTGCCAGCAGCGACTACTTGGGCGAGCAGTACTTC. The encoded protein is CASSDYLGEQYF. The chain couples TRBV7-2 to TRBJ2-7, with D possibly TRBD2 on 5 matching bases. Germline V gene lookup returns CDR1 SGHTA and CDR2 FQGNSA. The CDR3 is 12 amino acids. Trimming shortened V by 5 bases and J by 6 bases, and 11 bases separated the two germline ends.

Worth noting for this clone: Its ends do not fully match the called genes, so a read error is possible. The rearrangement uses TRBV7-7 and TRBJ2-1; 9 bases fit TRBD2. Looked up from germline, CDR1 is SSHAT and CDR2 is FNYEAQ (reference sequence). This CDR3 comprises 15 residues. The CDR3 here is CASSTVAGVGNEQFF. The DNA of the CDR3 is TGTGCTAGCAGCACAGTAGCGGGAGTTGGCAATGAGCAGTTCTTC.

This clone has just a few counts. This chain joins TRBV19 and TRBJ1-5; the match to TRBD1 covers 8 bases. Per germline, CDR1 LNHDA and CDR2 SQIVND (reference sequence). V shed 6 bases and J 6 bases; nucleotides not matched to a gene: 10. This CDR3 has 15 amino acids. The CDR3 DNA reads as TGTGCCAGTAGGATAACAGGGGGGTGGACTCAGCCCCAGCATTTT. This gives the protein CASRITGGWTQPQHF.

The chain carries TRBV2 and TRBJ1-2, with D possibly matching TRBD1 (6 bases). V was cut by 6 bases and J by 1 base, with 12 bases left in between. The CDR3 has 14 residues. Germline V lookup: CDR1 SNHLY, CDR2 FYNNEI. The CDR3 spells CASRARQDNYGYTF. CDR3 coding DNA: TGTGCCAGCAGAGCTCGACAGGATAACTATGGCTACACCTTC.

This rearrangement joins TRBV5-1 to TRBJ1-1; D may be TRBD1 (5 bases). The V end lost 0 bases, the J end lost 0 bases, and 12 bases lay between the germline ends. The CDR3 sequence is 16 residues long. From germline, CDR1 is SGHRS and CDR2 YFSETQ. Here the CDR3 reads CASSLAAGNMNTEAFF. The CDR3 DNA follows: TGCGCCAGCAGCTTGGCGGCAGGGAACATGAACACTGAAGCTTTCTTT.

This clone appeared a few times. V gene TRBV25-1 combines with J gene TRBJ1-1; possibly TRBD1 for D (6 bases). With 4 bases removed from V and 3 bases from J, the gap between germline ends came to 9 bases. The CDR3 extends over 13 amino acids. Per the germline V gene, CDR1 is MGHDK and CDR2 is SYGVNS. The CDR3 DNA reads as TGTGCCAGCAGTGGCAGGGGCCACACTGAAGCTTTCTTT. Translating gives CASSGRGHTEAFF.

The genes are TRBV5-6 and TRBJ1-2; D not certain. Germline loops: CDR1 SGHDT, CDR2 YYEEEE. The CDR3 has 14 residues. V lost 7 bases to trimming and J lost 4 bases, with 17 bases between them. CDR3: CASAIGGLSYGYTF. The CDR3 DNA reads TGTGCCAGCGCCATTGGTGGTTTGAGCTATGGCTACACCTTC.

The chain is built from TRBV2 and TRBJ2-1; no clear D. CDR3 size: 15 residues. V was cut by 0 bases and J by 5 bases, with 11 bases left in between. The germline CDR1 and CDR2 sequences are SNHLY and FYNNEI. As DNA, the CDR3 is TGTGCCAGCAGTGAAGCAAGGGATTACAACAATGAGCAGTTCTTC. Encoded protein: CASSEARDYNNEQFF.

The rearrangement uses TRBV28 and TRBJ1-4; 8 bases are a match to TRBD1. The CDR3 loop spans 15 amino acids. Germline V gene data show CDR1 as MDHEN and CDR2 as SYDVKM. Germline trimming cut 5 bases from V and 3 bases from J; bases unmatched to any gene: 5. The CDR3 nucleotides read TGTGCCAGCAGTAGCCAGGGGGCGGCTAATGAAAAACTGTTTTTT. Protein sequence: CASSSQGAANEKLFF.